These 5 T cell receptor beta chains were sequenced from one sample in a study of T cells after yellow fever vaccination. Via MiXCR, TCRdb re-called the 5' RACE reads, giving one row per CDR3 protein. Among 200,000 to 250,000 distinct CDR3 sequences listed, 6.9% were seen once. This sample comprised CD4+ T cells sorted from PBMCs, obtained 15 days after the yellow fever booster vaccination. These receptors were taken from a man aged 30 to 39 who received the YFV17D yellow fever vaccine.

The chain has TRBV10-1 and TRBJ2-5; TRBD2 matches 10 bases. Germline V lookup: CDR1 WNHNN, CDR2 SYGVQD (reference sequence). V shed 9 bases, J shed 4 bases, and the junction held 8 bases outside the gene matches. The CDR3 spans 14 residues. CDR3: CARFGLAERETQYF. CDR3 DNA sequence: TGCGCCAGATTTGGACTAGCGGAGCGAGAGACCCAGTACTTC.

The rearrangement links TRBV29-1 to TRBJ2-1; D gene unclear. The V end lost 6 bases, the J end lost 5 bases, and 20 bases lay between the germline ends. From germline, CDR1 is SQVTM and CDR2 ANQGSEA. The CDR3 contains 15 residues. The CDR3 spells CSVDSAHLVHNEQFF. The CDR3 DNA reads as TGCAGCGTCGACTCAGCACATCTAGTCCACAATGAGCAGTTCTTC.

The V gene is TRBV6-6, the J gene TRBJ2-5; D possibly corresponds to TRBD2 (6 bases). Germline CDR1 MNHNY, CDR2 SVGAGI (reference sequence). The CDR3 sequence is 12 residues long. V lost 6 bases and J lost 9, with 14 bases in between. The CDR3 nucleotides are TGTGCCAGCAGCCCCCCGGAGCGGGCCCAGTACTTC. This encodes CASSPPERAQYF.

This clonotype came up many times. The chain couples TRBV10-3 to TRBJ2-3, with D possibly matching TRBD2 (5 bases). Trimming left V 6 bases short and J 6 bases short, with 7 bases between. Germline CDR1 and CDR2: ENHRY and SYGVKD. This CDR3 region has 11 residues. CDR3 DNA sequence: TGTGCCATCAGGGTAGCGGATACGCAGTATTTT. It specifies CAIRVADTQYF.

A remark on this clonotype: A junction boundary mismatches the germline segment, possibly from a read error. The chain links TRBV12-3 or TRBV12-4 to TRBJ2-2; 8 bases line up with TRBD2. The length of the CDR3 is 17 residues. As DNA, the CDR3 is TGTGCCAGCAGTTTCGTCGGCGGTAGCGGGAACGCCGGGGAGCTGTTTTTT. This translates into CASSFVGGSGNAGELFF.